This T cell receptor beta chain stems from a study of blood T cell repertoires in COVID-19. Background on the study: Spain, Italy and the United States supplied samples that represented acute and convalescent COVID-19. T cells, B-cell-depleted T cells, or PBMCs provided the cDNA or gDNA that served as material.

Profiled with immunoSEQ multiplex PCR; TCRdb holds only in-frame clones, not every one. Here the sample spans 84,000 or so clones, around three quarters being singletons. Trimming took 5 bases from V and 4 from J; bases not matched to a gene: 1. The CDR3 has 13 residues. Germline assignment: CDR1 SGHVS and CDR2 FQNEAQ. This clone appeared a few times. The sequenced material came from peripheral blood. J is TRBJ2-5 and V is TRBV7-8, with TRBD1 matching 10 bases. This sequence originates from a woman older than 75 with acute or convalescent COVID-19. CDR3 sequence reads: CASSRDRGETQYF. In DNA form, the CDR3 reads TGTGCCAGCAGCCGGGACAGGGGAGAGACCCAGTACTTC.